These 8 T cell receptor beta chains came from one sample sequenced in a study of T cells after yellow fever vaccination. Each CDR3 protein is one row after TCRdb ran MiXCR on the 5' RACE reads. Of 350,000 or so distinct CDR3 sequences listed, approximately 8% were seen once; the top ten hold 15% to 20%. The sequencing used PBMCs, collected approximately 40 days after the first yellow fever vaccination. These receptors were collected from a man younger than 35 who received the YFV17D yellow fever vaccine.

In this sample, this clonotype turned up a few times. V gene TRBV3-1 combines with J gene TRBJ2-3, with 7 bases aligning to TRBD2. Germline trimming cut 4 bases from V and 6 bases from J; bases unmatched to any gene: 10. Germline V gene data show CDR1 as LGHDT and CDR2 as YNNKEL (reference sequence). The CDR3 consists of 15 residues. CDR3 in amino acids: CASSRAGGGYDTQYF. In DNA, the CDR3 is TGTGCCAGCAGCCGGGCTGGCGGGGGTTATGATACGCAGTATTTT.

This clonotype was seen only a few times. V is TRBV20-1 and J is TRBJ2-1; unclear D gene. V was cut by 5 bases and J by 3 bases, with 5 bases left in between. Germline CDR1 reads DFQATT; CDR2 reads SNEGSKA (reference sequence). The CDR3 is 11 amino acids. The CDR3 region is CSAWDYNEQFF. CDR3 DNA: TGCAGTGCTTGGGACTACAATGAGCAGTTCTTC.

CDR3 region: CASRGGPQETQYF. CDR3 nucleotide sequence: TGTGCCAGCAGGGGGGGCCCGCAAGAGACCCAGTACTTC. The V and J genes are TRBV7-2 and TRBJ2-5; D possibly uses TRBD1 or TRBD2 (6 bases each). Germline-derived CDR1 and CDR2 are SGHTA and FQGNSA. V was clipped by 6 bases and J by 2 bases, with 10 bases between them. CDR3 size: 13 residues.

This clonotype showed up just a few times. The chain is built from TRBV20-1 and TRBJ2-1; TRBD2 agrees at 12 bases. This CDR3 has 15 residues. Germline values: CDR1 DFQATT, CDR2 SNEGSKA (reference sequence). The junction had 11 bases not matched to a gene; V was cut back by 6 bases and J by 8 bases. CDR3 sequence: CSAPPASGGGDEQFF. The CDR3 bases are TGCAGTGCCCCCCCGGCTAGCGGGGGGGGCGATGAGCAGTTCTTC.

In its sample, this clonotype was seen once. The rearrangement joins TRBV19 to TRBJ2-7; D possibly corresponds to TRBD2 (5 bases). There are 14 residues in the CDR3. V lost 9 bases to trimming and J lost 3 bases, with 18 bases between them. CDR1 is LNHDA, CDR2 SQIVND, per germline (reference sequence). This CDR3 is CASLPSPGVYEQYV. For the CDR3, the DNA is TGTGCCAGCCTCCCTTCCCCCGGGGTCTACGAGCAGTACGTC.

On this clonotype itself: One end of the junction does not line up with germline, which may come from a read error. V gene TRBV20-1 combines with J gene TRBJ2-1; 7 positions agree with TRBD2. This CDR3 comprises 16 residues. Germline V lookup: CDR1 DFQATT, CDR2 SNEGSKA (reference sequence). CDR3 loop: CCARDLGAGSYNEQFF. The CDR3 DNA sequence: TGCTGTGCTAGAGATCTCGGAGCGGGGTCTTACAATGAGCAGTTCTTC.

The rearrangement links TRBV12-3 or TRBV12-4 to TRBJ1-1; D perhaps matches TRBD1 (5 bases). V lost 8 bases, J lost 0 bases, and 19 bases lay in between. CDR3 length: 16 residues. In nucleotides, the CDR3 is TGTGCCAGCGCGGCAGGGCAGATCTGGATGAACACTGAAGCTTTCTTT. This translates into CASAAGQIWMNTEAFF.

V and J are TRBV12-3 or TRBV12-4 and TRBJ2-2, with D perhaps TRBD1 (6 bases). CDR3 length: 14 residues. Trimming took 6 bases from V and 4 from J, leaving 12 bases between them. For the CDR3, the DNA is TGTGCCAGCAGCTACAGGGAAATCACCGGGGAGCTGTTTTTT. This codes for CASSYREITGELFF.